One TCR beta chain is described in this entry. Data came from immunoSEQ multiplex PCR; TCRdb stores just in-frame clones and leaves some out. The sample lists under 200,000 clones, around 83% occurring once. This CDR3 is built from 16 residues. CDR1 and CDR2 from the germline V gene are MDHEN and SYDVKM. V shed 5 bases and J 0 bases; nucleotides not matched to a gene: 7. These data come from a study of blood T cell repertoires in COVID-19. The overall study: Both acute and convalescent COVID-19 samples were obtained from the United States, Italy and Spain.

Patients of the Seattle cohort, enrolled during active infection, were followed longitudinally. This TCR was recovered from a woman between 50 and 59 years old with COVID-19, enrolled during active disease. The chain has TRBV28 and TRBJ1-3; TRBD1 matches 7 bases. Material: peripheral blood. CDR3 loop: CASSPPTGSSGNTIYF. The CDR3 DNA sequence: TGTGCCAGCAGTCCCCCGACAGGGTCCTCTGGAAACACCATATATTTT.